Shown below are 21 T cell receptor beta chains from a single sample sequenced in a study of CD8+CD57+ T cells in acquired aplastic anemia (dated by TCRdb to between 2017 and 2018). Sequenced on an Illumina HiSeq 2000. Profiling of TCR beta VDJ combinations and CDR3 sequences used genomic DNA as the template. Starting from the raw public reads, TCRdb applied fastp trimming at Q25, assembled clones with MiXCR and retained in-frame beta chains. Merged by CDR3 protein, the rows form single entries marked with the most common genes and DNA. For this sample there are around 170,000 distinct CDR3 sequences; roughly half appear just once. 2.5% to 3.5% of the sample is taken by the ten largest. Expansion of CD8+CD57+ cells had been shown by flow cytometry in the patients chosen for sequencing. The sample was sorted CD4+, CD8+, or CD8+CD57+ T cells (not recorded which) from PBMCs. These receptors originate from a human donor with aplastic anemia.

This clonotype has ten or more counts. This may be a read error, as it is one base from a much larger clone. J is TRBJ1-6 and V is TRBV25-1; D perhaps matches TRBD1 (6 bases). The CDR3 length is 15 residues. Germline V gene lookup returns CDR1 MGHDK and CDR2 SYGVNS. The CDR3 spells CASESYRAENSPLRF. CDR3 nucleotides: TGTGCCAGCGAGAGTTACAGGGCTGAGAATTCACCCCTCCGCTTT.

The table lists this clonotype with a count of one. It may be a read error: a sequence one base away is much more abundant. This rearrangement joins TRBV5-6 to TRBJ2-5; D perhaps matches TRBD1 (6 bases). The V gene's germline CDR1 is SGHDT and CDR2 YYEEEE. This CDR3 has 15 amino acids. The CDR3 sequence: CASSLAGRGQEIQYF. The CDR3 DNA reads as TGTGCCAGCAGCTTGGCTGGCAGGGGACAAGAGATCCAGTACTTC.

This clonotype was picked up many times. This CDR3 reads CASSYLGGRQPQHF. DNA of the CDR3: TGTGCCAGCAGTTACTTAGGGGGAAGGCAGCCCCAGCATTTT. The genes are TRBV6-6 and TRBJ1-5, with D possibly being TRBD1 (6 bases). V shed 1 base and J shed 7 bases, with 11 bases lying between them. From germline, CDR1 is MNHNY and CDR2 SVGAGI (reference sequence). This CDR3 is 14 amino acids long.

For this clonotype: A junction end diverges from the germline sequence, so it may reflect a read error. V usage is TRBV24-1 and J usage is TRBJ1-4; no reliable D call. This CDR3 spans 12 amino acids. In germline, CDR1 is KGHDR, CDR2 SFDVKD. The CDR3 sequence: CATSDFEERLFF. CDR3 nucleotides: TGTGCCACCAGTGATTTTGAAGAAAGACTGTTTTTT.

This clonotype was counted at least ten times. This chain connects TRBV20-1 to TRBJ2-3; 11 bases map to TRBD2. This CDR3 region has 18 residues. The germline CDR1 and CDR2 sequences are DFQATT and SNEGSKA (reference sequence). Trimming removed 1 base from V and 5 bases from J; junction bases left unmatched: 14. The CDR3 loop reads CSARGGLIAGGPGDTQYF. In DNA, the CDR3 is TGCAGTGCTAGAGGTGGCCTGATAGCGGGAGGGCCTGGAGATACGCAGTATTTT.

This clonotype was observed at least ten times. The chain recombines TRBV13 with TRBJ2-3, with a weak D call TRBD2 (6 bases). Per germline, CDR1 PRHDT and CDR2 FYEKMQ (reference sequence). This CDR3 comprises 14 residues. Trimming cost V 5 bases and J 5 bases, with 14 bases left between them. The CDR3 coding sequence is TGTGCCAGCAGCCCCCGGGACTGGGGAGATACGCAGTATTTT. The encoded protein is CASSPRDWGDTQYF.

In its sample, this clonotype was seen a few times. The chain joins TRBV19 to TRBJ2-3; D tentatively reads TRBD1 or TRBD2 (6 bases each). From germline, CDR1 is LNHDA and CDR2 SQIVND (reference sequence). Trimming stripped 10 bases from V and 3 bases from J, with 17 bases between. This CDR3 is built from 14 residues. In nucleotides, the CDR3 is TGTGCCACCAAGAACCGGGGGCAAACAGATACGCAGTATTTT. Encoded protein: CATKNRGQTDTQYF.

In its sample, this clonotype was seen many times. V usage is TRBV11-3 and J usage is TRBJ2-5; 7 nucleotides agree with TRBD1. This CDR3 contains 14 residues. Germline lookup yields CDR1 SGHNT and CDR2 YENEEA. Unmatched junction bases numbered 4, after V lost 5 bases and J lost 1 base. The CDR3 nucleotides read TGTGCCAGCAGCCTGGCAGGGGGCCAAGAGACCCAGTACTTC. As protein: CASSLAGGQETQYF.

The table lists this clonotype with a few counts. The chain couples TRBV2 to TRBJ2-1, with TRBD2 matching over 9 bases. This CDR3 region has 14 residues. Looked up from germline, CDR1 is SNHLY and CDR2 is FYNNEI. Germline trimming cut 7 bases from V and 7 bases from J; bases unmatched to any gene: 8. The DNA of the CDR3 is TGTGCCAGCACCTCTAGCGGGATGAGGAATGAGCAGTTCTTC. Its translation is CASTSSGMRNEQFF.

In its sample, this clonotype was seen many times. The chain uses TRBV12-3 or TRBV12-4 and TRBJ1-2, with TRBD1 matching over 9 bases. The CDR3 totals 14 residues. Unmatched junction bases numbered 6, after V lost 6 bases and J lost 4 bases. The CDR3 loop is CASSRDRDTYGYTF. For the CDR3, the DNA is TGTGCCAGCAGCCGGGACAGGGATACCTATGGCTACACCTTC.

This rearrangement joins TRBV2 to TRBJ2-3; 8 bases match TRBD2. V shed 5 bases, J shed 1 base, and the junction held 5 bases outside the gene matches. Germline values: CDR1 SNHLY, CDR2 FYNNEI. The CDR3 is made up of 15 amino acids. The CDR3 DNA is TGTGCCAGCAGTTCCTTGACTAGCGGCACAGATACGCAGTATTTT. This sequence encodes CASSSLTSGTDTQYF. The whole variable domain, filled in from reference TRBV2 and TRBJ2-3, reads EPEVTQTPSHQVTQMGQEVILRCVPISNHLYFYWYRQILGQKVEFLVSFYNNEISEKSEIFDDQFSVERPDGSNFTLKIRSTKLEDSAMYFCASSSLTSGTDTQYFGPGTRLTVL.

This clonotype was detected many times. The V call is TRBV7-9, the J call TRBJ1-6; TRBD1 agrees at 9 bases. From germline, CDR1 is SEHNR and CDR2 FQNEAQ (reference sequence). This CDR3 has 16 residues. V lost 3 bases, J lost 7 bases, and 7 bases stayed unmatched. The CDR3: CASSLYHGQGNSPLHF. CDR3 DNA: TGTGCCAGCAGCTTGTACCATGGACAGGGGAATTCACCCCTCCACTTT.

This chain joins TRBV9 and TRBJ2-5, with D perhaps TRBD2 (6 bases). Trimming left V 0 bases short and J 5 bases short, with 14 bases between. CDR3 length: 15 amino acids. Germline-derived CDR1 and CDR2 are SGDLS and YYNGEE. Here the CDR3 reads CASSVVEGREETQYF. The DNA for the CDR3 is TGTGCCAGCAGCGTAGTTGAAGGACGGGAGGAGACCCAGTACTTC.

The chain uses TRBV6-2 or TRBV6-3 and TRBJ1-2; D is undetermined. The V and J ends lost 2 bases and 4 bases respectively, with 5 bases between them. Germline lookup yields CDR1 MNHEY and CDR2 SVGEGT. The CDR3 runs to 12 residues. The CDR3 bases are TGTGCCAGCAGTTACGATAGCTATGGCTACACCTTC. Amino acids: CASSYDSYGYTF.

The table lists this clonotype with a few counts. The rearrangement links TRBV24-1 to TRBJ1-2; D remains unclear. The CDR3 runs to 15 residues. The germline V gene encodes CDR1 KGHDR and CDR2 SFDVKD. The V gene lost 2 bases and the J gene lost 0 bases, with 9 bases spanning the gap. CDR3 loop: CATSDSGSPNYGYTF. The CDR3 coding sequence is TGTGCCACCAGTGATTCCGGATCCCCTAACTATGGCTACACCTTC.

The sample holds a few counts of this clonotype. The CDR3 sequence: CASSSHPGTFSTGELFF. The DNA of the CDR3 is TGTGCCAGCAGCTCCCACCCCGGGACCTTCAGCACCGGGGAGCTGTTTTTT. This sequence joins TRBV7-3 and TRBJ2-2; D may be TRBD1 or TRBD2 (5 bases each). The V gene's germline CDR1 is SGHTA and CDR2 FQGTGA. This CDR3 spans 17 amino acids. Trimming removed 4 bases from V and 4 bases from J, with 19 bases in between. The variable domain in full, with the rest retrieved from reference TRBV7-3 and TRBJ2-2, is GAGVSQTPSNKVTEKGKYVELRCDPISGHTALYWYRQSLGQGPEFLIYFQGTGAADDSGLPNDRFFAVRPEGSVSTLKIQRTERGDSAVYLCASSSHPGTFSTGELFFGEGSRLTVL.

The genes are TRBV11-2 and TRBJ2-5; possible D gene TRBD1, 6 bases. CDR3 length: 16 amino acids. V gave up 0 bases and J gave up 5 bases, with 16 bases separating them. Germline lookup yields CDR1 SGHAT and CDR2 FQNNGV. The CDR3 loop reads CASSLEVVGGVETQYF. The CDR3 DNA reads TGTGCCAGCAGCTTAGAGGTAGTTGGGGGCGTGGAGACCCAGTACTTC. Full variable domain (outside the CDR3, taken from reference TRBV11-2 and TRBJ2-5): EAGVAQSPRYKIIEKRQSVAFWCNPISGHATLYWYQQILGQGPKLLIQFQNNGVVDDSQLPKDRFSAERLKGVDSTLKIQPAKLEDSAVYLCASSLEVVGGVETQYFGPGTRLLVL.

The chain joins TRBV29-1 to TRBJ1-1; D uncertain. V dropped 7 bases and J dropped 11 bases, with 17 bases sitting between them. This CDR3 has 11 amino acids. Germline values: CDR1 SQVTM, CDR2 ANQGSEA. CDR3 protein: CSGVVGSGAFF. The CDR3 bases are TGCAGCGGTGTGGTGGGGTCGGGGGCTTTCTTT.

V gene TRBV29-1 combines with J gene TRBJ2-3; D not resolved. The germline gives CDR1 SQVTM, CDR2 ANQGSEA. The CDR3 runs to 14 residues. V was pared by 4 bases and J by 1 base, with 12 bases between. The CDR3 sequence is CSVGEKGGTDTQYF. DNA of the CDR3: TGCAGCGTTGGTGAGAAGGGTGGCACAGATACGCAGTATTTT.

At least ten counts were recorded for this clonotype. This sequence joins TRBV7-2 and TRBJ1-3; perhaps TRBD1 as D (6 bases). CDR3 length: 15 residues. Germline-derived CDR1 and CDR2 are SGHTA and FQGNSA. V was cut by 3 bases and J by 4 bases, with 13 bases left in between. CDR3 coding DNA: TGTGCCAGCAGCTTCGGGGGGGGACAAGGAAACACCATATATTTT. Translation: CASSFGGGQGNTIYF.

The chain is built from TRBV20-1 and TRBJ1-5, with TRBD1 as a possible D gene (6 bases). This CDR3 comprises 15 residues. Germline lookup yields CDR1 DFQATT and CDR2 SNEGSKA (reference sequence). Between the trimmed V and J ends, which lost 0 bases and 0 bases, there was a span of 9 bases. The CDR3 DNA is TGCAGTGCTAGAGAAACAGGGTCTAGCAATCAGCCCCAGCATTTT. The encoded protein is CSARETGSSNQPQHF.